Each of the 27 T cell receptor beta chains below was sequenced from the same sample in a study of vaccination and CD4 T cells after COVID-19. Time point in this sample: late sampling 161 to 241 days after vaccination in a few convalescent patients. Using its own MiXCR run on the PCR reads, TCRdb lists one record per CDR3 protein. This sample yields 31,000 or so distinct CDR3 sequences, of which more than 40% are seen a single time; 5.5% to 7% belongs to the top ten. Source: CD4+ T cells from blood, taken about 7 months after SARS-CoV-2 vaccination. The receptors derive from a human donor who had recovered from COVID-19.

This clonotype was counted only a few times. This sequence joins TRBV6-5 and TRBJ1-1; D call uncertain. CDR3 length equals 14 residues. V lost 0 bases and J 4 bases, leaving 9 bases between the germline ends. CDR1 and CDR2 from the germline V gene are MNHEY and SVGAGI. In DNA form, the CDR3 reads TGTGCCAGCAGTTACTCGGCAAGTGGCACTGAAGCTTTCTTT. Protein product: CASSYSASGTEAFF.

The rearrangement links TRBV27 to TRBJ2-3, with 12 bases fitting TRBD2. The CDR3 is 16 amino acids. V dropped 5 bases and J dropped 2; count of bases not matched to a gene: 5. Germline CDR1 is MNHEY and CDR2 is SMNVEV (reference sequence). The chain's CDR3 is CASSPRTSGITDTQYF. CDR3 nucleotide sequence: TGTGCCAGCAGTCCACGGACTAGCGGGATCACAGATACGCAGTATTTT.

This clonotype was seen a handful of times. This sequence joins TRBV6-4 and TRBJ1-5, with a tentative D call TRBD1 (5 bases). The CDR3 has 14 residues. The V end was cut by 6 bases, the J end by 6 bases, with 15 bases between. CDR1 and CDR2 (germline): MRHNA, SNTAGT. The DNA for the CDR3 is TGTGCCAGCAGGCTGGGTGCACAGGTTCAGCCCCAGCATTTT. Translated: CASRLGAQVQPQHF.

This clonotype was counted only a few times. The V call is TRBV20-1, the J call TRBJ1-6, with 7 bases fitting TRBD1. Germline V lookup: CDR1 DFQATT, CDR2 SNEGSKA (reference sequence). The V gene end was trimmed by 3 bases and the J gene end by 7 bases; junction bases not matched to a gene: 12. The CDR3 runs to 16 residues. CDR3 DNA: TGCAGTGCTAGGACCTCAGGGGGACAGATCAATTCACCCCTCCACTTT. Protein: CSARTSGGQINSPLHF.

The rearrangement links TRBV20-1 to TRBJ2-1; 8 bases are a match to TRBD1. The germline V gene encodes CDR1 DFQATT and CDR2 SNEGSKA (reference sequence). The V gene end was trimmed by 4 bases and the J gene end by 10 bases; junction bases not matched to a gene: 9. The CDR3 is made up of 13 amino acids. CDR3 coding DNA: TGCAGTGCTAATGGGCAGGGGGCGAAGGAGCAGTTCTTC. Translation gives CSANGQGAKEQFF.

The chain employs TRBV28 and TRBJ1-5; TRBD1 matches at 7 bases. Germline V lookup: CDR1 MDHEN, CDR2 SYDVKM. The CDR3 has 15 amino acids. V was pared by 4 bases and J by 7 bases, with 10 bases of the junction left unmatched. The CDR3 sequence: CASSSHLVRGQPQHF. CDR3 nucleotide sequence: TGTGCCAGCAGTTCCCACCTCGTCAGGGGGCAGCCCCAGCATTTT.

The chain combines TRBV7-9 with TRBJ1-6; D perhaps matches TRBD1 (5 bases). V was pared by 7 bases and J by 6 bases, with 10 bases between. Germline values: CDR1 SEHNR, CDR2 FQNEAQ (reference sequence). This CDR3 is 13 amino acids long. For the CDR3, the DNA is TGTGCCAGCACAAGACAGTCTAATTCACCCCTCCACTTT. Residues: CASTRQSNSPLHF. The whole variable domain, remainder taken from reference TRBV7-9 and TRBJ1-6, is DTGVSQNPRHKITKRGQNVTFRCDPISEHNRLYWYRQTLGQGPEFLTYFQNEAQLEKSRLLSDRFSAERPKGSFSTLEIQRTEQGDSAMYLCASTRQSNSPLHFGNGTRLTVT.

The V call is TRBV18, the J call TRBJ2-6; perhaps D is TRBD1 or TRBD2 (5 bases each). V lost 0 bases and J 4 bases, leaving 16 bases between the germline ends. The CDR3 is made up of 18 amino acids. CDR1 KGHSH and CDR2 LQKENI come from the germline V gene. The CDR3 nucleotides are TGTGCCAGCTCACCACCCGGGACCGGTTCGGGAGGGGCCAACGTCCTGACTTTC. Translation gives CASSPPGTGSGGANVLTF.

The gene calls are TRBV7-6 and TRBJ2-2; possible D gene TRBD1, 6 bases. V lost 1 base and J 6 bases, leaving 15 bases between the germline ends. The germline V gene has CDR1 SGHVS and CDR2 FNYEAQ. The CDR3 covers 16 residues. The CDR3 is CASSLGTVSPPGELFF. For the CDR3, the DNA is TGTGCCAGCAGCTTAGGGACAGTCTCGCCCCCCGGGGAGCTGTTTTTT.

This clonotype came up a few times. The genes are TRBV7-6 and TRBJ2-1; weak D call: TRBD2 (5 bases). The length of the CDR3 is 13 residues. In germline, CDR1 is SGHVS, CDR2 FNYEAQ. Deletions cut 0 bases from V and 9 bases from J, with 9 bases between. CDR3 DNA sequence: TGTGCCAGCAGCTTAGCGCTAGCAGTTGAGCAGTTCTTC. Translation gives CASSLALAVEQFF.

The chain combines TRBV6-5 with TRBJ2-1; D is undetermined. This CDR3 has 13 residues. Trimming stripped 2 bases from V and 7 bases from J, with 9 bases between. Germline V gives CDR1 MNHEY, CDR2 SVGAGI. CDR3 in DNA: TGTGCCAGCAGTTACCTTGTCTTTAATGAGCAGTTCTTC. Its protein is CASSYLVFNEQFF.

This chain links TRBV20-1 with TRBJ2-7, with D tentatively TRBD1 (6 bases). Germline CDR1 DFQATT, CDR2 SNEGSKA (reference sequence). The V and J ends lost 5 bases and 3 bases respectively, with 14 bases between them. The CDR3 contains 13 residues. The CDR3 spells CSAGTTGIYEQYF. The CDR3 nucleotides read TGCAGTGCTGGGACGACAGGTATCTACGAGCAGTACTTC.

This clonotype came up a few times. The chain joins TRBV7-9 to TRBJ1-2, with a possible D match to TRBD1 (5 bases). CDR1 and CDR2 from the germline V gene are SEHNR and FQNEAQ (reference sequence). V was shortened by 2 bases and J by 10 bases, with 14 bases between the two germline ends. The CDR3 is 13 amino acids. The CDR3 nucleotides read TGTGCCAGCAGCTTAATGGGGGGAGAATCCTACACCTTC. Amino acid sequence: CASSLMGGESYTF.

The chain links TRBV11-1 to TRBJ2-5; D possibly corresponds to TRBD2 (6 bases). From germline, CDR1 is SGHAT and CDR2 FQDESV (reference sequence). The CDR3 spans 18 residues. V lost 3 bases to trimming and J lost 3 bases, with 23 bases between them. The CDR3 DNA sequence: TGTGCCAGCAGCTTGGGGAGATGGGCTAGCGTTATAGAAGAGACCCAGTACTTC. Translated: CASSLGRWASVIEETQYF.

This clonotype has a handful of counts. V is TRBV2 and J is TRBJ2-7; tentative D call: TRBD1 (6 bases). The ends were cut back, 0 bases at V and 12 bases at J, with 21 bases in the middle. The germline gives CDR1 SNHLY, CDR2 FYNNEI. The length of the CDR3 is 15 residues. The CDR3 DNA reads TGTGCCAGCAGTGAAGCGTTTCGGGACACGGCAATGCGGTACTTC. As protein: CASSEAFRDTAMRYF.

CDR3 sequence (DNA): TGTGCCAGCAGAACCCTAGCGGGGGGACCCTACGAGCAGTACTTC. It codes for CASRTLAGGPYEQYF. The rearrangement links TRBV2 to TRBJ2-7, with TRBD2 identical over 11 bases. CDR3 length: 15 residues. Germline assignment: CDR1 SNHLY and CDR2 FYNNEI. Losses at the gene ends were 6 bases for V and 2 bases for J; bases not matched to a gene: 6.

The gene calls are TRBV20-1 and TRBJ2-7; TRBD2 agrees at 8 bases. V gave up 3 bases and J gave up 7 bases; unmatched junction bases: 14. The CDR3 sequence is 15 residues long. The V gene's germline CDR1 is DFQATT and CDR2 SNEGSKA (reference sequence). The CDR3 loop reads CSASLALAGGVEQYF. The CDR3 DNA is TGCAGTGCTAGTTTGGCCCTGGCGGGAGGTGTTGAGCAGTACTTC.

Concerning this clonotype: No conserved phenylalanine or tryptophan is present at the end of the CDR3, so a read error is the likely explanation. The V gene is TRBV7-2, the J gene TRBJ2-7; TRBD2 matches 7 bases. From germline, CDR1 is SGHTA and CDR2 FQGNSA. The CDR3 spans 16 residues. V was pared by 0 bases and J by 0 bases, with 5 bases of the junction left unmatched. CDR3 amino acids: CASSLAASGPSYEQYL. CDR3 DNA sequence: TGTGCCAGCAGCTTAGCAGCTAGCGGACCCTCCTACGAGCAGTACCTC.

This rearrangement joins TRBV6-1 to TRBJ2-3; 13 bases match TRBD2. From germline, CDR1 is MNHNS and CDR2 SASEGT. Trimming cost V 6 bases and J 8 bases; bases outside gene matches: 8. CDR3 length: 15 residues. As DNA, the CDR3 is TGTGCCAGCAGCCAACTAGCGGGAGGGCCAGGTACGCAGTATTTT. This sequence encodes CASSQLAGGPGTQYF.

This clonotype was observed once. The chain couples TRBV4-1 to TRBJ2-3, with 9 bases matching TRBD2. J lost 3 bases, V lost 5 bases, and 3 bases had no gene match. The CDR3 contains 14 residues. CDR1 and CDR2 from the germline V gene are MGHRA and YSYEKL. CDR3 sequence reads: CASSDSGRTDTQYF. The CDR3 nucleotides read TGCGCCAGCAGCGATAGCGGGAGAACAGATACGCAGTATTTT.

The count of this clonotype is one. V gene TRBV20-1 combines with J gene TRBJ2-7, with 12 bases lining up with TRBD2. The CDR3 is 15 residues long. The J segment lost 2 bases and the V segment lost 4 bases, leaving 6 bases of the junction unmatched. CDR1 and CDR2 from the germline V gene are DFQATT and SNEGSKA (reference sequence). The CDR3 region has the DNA TGCAGTGCTACGGAACTAGCGGGAGGCACCTACGAGCAGTACTTC. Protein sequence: CSATELAGGTYEQYF.

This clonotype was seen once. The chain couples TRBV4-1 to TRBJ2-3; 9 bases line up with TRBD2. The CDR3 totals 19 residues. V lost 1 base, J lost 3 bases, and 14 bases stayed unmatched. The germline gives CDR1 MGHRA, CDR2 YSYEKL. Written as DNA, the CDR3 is TGCGCCAGCAGCCAAGGTGTAATTAGGAGCGGGAGGCCGACAGATACGCAGTATTTT. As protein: CASSQGVIRSGRPTDTQYF.

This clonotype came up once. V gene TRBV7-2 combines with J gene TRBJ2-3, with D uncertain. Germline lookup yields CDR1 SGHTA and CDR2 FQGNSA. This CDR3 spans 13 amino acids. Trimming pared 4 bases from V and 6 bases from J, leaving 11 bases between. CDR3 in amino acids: CASSSDPTDTQYF. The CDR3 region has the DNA TGTGCCAGCAGCTCCGACCCGACGGATACGCAGTATTTT.

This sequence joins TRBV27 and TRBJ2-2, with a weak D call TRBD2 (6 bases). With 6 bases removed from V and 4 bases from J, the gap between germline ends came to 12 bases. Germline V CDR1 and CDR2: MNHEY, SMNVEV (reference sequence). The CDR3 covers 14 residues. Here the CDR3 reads CASRGLSSTGELFF. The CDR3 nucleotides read TGTGCCAGCAGGGGACTTTCGAGCACCGGGGAGCTGTTTTTT.

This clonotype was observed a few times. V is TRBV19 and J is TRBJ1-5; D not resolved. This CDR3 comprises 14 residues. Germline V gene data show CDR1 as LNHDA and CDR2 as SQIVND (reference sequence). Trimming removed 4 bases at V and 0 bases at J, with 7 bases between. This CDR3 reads CASSRHSSNQPQHF. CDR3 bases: TGTGCCAGTAGTAGACATTCTAGCAATCAGCCCCAGCATTTT. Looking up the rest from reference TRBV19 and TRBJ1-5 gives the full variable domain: DGGITQSPKYLFRKEGQNVTLSCEQNLNHDAMYWYRQDPGQGLRLIYYSQIVNDFQKGDIAEGYSVSREKKESFPLTVTSAQKNPTAFYLCASSRHSSNQPQHFGDGTRLSIL.

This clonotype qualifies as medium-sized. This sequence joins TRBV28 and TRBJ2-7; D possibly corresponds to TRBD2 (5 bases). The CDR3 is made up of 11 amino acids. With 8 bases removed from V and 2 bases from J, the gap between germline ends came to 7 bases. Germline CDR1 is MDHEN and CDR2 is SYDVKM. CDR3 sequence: CASGLTYEQYF. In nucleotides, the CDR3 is TGTGCCAGCGGACTGACCTACGAGCAGTACTTC.

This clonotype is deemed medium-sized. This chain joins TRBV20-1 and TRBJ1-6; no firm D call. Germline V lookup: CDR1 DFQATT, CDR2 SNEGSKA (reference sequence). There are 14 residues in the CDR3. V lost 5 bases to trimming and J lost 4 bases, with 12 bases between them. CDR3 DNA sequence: TGCAGTGCTCCAGACCGGTTATATAATTCACCCCTCCACTTT. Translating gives CSAPDRLYNSPLHF.